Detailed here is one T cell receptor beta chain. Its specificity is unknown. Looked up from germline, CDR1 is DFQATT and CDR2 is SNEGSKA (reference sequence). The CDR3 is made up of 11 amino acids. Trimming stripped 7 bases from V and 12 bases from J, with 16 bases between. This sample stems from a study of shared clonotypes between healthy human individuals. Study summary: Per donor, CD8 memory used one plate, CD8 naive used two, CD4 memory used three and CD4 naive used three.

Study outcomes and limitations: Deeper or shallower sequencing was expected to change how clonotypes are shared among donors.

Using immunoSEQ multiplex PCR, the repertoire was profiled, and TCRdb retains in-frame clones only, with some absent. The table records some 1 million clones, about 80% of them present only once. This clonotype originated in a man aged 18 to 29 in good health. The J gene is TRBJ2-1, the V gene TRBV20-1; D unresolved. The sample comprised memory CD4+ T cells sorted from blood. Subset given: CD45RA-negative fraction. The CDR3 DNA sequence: TGCAGTGAGAGAAGTAGCTACGGGCAGTTCTTC. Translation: CSERSSYGQFF.